This T cell receptor (beta chain) was identified during a study of beta chain features in type 1 diabetes (dated by TCRdb to 2016 to 2018). Looking at the study overall: Patients and healthy donors did not differ in mean age, gender distribution, total cell number or subset yield. Regulatory and stem cell-like memory subsets were obtained from only 8 patients and roughly 8 healthy donors, while naive and central memory subsets were obtained from all 30 or so donors. A total of 107,917,701 sorted cells were examined across all samples, and a strong correlation was observed between cell number per subset and RNA yield. In the study, recently diagnosed type 1 diabetes patients and matched healthy donors were compared on the TCRB repertoires of their sorted circulating CD4+ T cell subsets. Points the paper makes about the study in general: Because the HLA sub-analyses included only small numbers of individuals, any influence of HLA type on TCRB rearrangement was left unresolved. Because cDNA was sequenced instead of genomic DNA, highly expressing activated cells could be over-represented, though the groups showed no difference in activation or CD3 levels. Naive, central memory and regulatory TCRB repertoires appeared more similar among patients than among healthy donors. PCR might favor shorter templates, but patient and control samples were amplified and corrected together, so any skew would affect both groups equally. At VDJ recombination sites, patients with type 1 diabetes made fewer insertions and deleted more nucleotides, a pattern implying thymic rearrangement abnormalities. A moderate but significant shortening of TCRB CDR3 length was observed in type 1 diabetes patients in all four CD4+ subsets.

Each donor gave one peripheral blood draw, averaging about 120 mL, which was collected into heparinised tubes. Using a panel that included CD45RO, CCR7, CD25, CD127, CD95 and CD27, naive, central memory, regulatory and stem cell-like memory CD4+ T cells were sorted on a BD FACSAria II. Purity was above 95% for every sorted population. Right away, PBMCs were isolated by Lymphoprep density gradient centrifugation and were stained directly, with no culture step. To minimize batch effects, samples were stained and sorted in pairs, one healthy donor with one patient per experiment. The entire amount of isolated RNA was reverse transcribed using the High Capacity cDNA Reverse Transcription Kit, so the sequenced TCRB transcripts were expressed ones. Naive, central memory and regulatory T cell samples underwent deep immunoSEQ sequencing, averaging roughly 3.4 million total reads per sample. Sorted cells were lysed in RLT buffer and RNA was extracted with DNase-treated RNeasy Micro or Mini kits, depending on cell number. To prevent cross-contamination, each cell subset was processed individually, whereas patient and healthy donor samples were processed jointly. The immunoSEQ multiplex PCR was used to amplify TCRB sequences from cDNA, yielding 87-bp fragments that span the CDR3 region. Sequencing of the amplicons was performed on the Illumina HiSeq platform. In the source study's methods: PCR bias was corrected computationally using synthetic template baselines, and reads within Hamming distance 2 were collapsed, with unmergeable singletons discarded. Reads were aligned against IMGT so that V, D and J genes, CDR3 length and insertions or deletions at six rearrangement sites could be assigned. Within each subset, clonotype counts were normalized to sorted cell number, and only after that were true diversity and Gini coefficients computed with the tcR R package. The overlap coefficient, calculated on TCRB nucleotide sequences, was used to measure repertoire sharing. This immuneACCESS table, as held by TCRdb, lists in-frame sequences with V and J called but not all clones. Of the missing ones, under half trace to an unresolved V gene in checked studies; the others have no known cause. That table is the source of V, J and clone size, and D and trimming were worked out from the DNA. The sample records some 150,000 clones, 9.7% of which are singletons. Jointly, the top ten make up 0.55% to 0.75% of the sample.

Many counts were recorded for this clone. Its cognate antigen has yet to be identified. No base quality values were provided; no much bigger clone lies one nucleotide off. The sequence was collected from a woman aged 35 to 49 in good health. The material sequenced was central memory CD4+ T cells from blood.

The CDR3 is CASSQDVQKLTGELFF. The DNA reads TGCGCCAGCAGCCAAGATGTACAGAAACTCACCGGGGAGCTGTTTTTT. The V and J genes are TRBV4-3 and TRBJ2-2; the D gene is not confidently resolved. CDR1 and CDR2, looked up from the germline V gene, are LGHNA and YSLEER. The junction carries 12 bases between V and J, which are trimmed by 0 bases and 4 bases respectively. Counted from cysteine to phenylalanine, this CDR3 has 16 amino acids. The entry retains the CDR3 DNA only, 48 bases that are in frame from base 1.